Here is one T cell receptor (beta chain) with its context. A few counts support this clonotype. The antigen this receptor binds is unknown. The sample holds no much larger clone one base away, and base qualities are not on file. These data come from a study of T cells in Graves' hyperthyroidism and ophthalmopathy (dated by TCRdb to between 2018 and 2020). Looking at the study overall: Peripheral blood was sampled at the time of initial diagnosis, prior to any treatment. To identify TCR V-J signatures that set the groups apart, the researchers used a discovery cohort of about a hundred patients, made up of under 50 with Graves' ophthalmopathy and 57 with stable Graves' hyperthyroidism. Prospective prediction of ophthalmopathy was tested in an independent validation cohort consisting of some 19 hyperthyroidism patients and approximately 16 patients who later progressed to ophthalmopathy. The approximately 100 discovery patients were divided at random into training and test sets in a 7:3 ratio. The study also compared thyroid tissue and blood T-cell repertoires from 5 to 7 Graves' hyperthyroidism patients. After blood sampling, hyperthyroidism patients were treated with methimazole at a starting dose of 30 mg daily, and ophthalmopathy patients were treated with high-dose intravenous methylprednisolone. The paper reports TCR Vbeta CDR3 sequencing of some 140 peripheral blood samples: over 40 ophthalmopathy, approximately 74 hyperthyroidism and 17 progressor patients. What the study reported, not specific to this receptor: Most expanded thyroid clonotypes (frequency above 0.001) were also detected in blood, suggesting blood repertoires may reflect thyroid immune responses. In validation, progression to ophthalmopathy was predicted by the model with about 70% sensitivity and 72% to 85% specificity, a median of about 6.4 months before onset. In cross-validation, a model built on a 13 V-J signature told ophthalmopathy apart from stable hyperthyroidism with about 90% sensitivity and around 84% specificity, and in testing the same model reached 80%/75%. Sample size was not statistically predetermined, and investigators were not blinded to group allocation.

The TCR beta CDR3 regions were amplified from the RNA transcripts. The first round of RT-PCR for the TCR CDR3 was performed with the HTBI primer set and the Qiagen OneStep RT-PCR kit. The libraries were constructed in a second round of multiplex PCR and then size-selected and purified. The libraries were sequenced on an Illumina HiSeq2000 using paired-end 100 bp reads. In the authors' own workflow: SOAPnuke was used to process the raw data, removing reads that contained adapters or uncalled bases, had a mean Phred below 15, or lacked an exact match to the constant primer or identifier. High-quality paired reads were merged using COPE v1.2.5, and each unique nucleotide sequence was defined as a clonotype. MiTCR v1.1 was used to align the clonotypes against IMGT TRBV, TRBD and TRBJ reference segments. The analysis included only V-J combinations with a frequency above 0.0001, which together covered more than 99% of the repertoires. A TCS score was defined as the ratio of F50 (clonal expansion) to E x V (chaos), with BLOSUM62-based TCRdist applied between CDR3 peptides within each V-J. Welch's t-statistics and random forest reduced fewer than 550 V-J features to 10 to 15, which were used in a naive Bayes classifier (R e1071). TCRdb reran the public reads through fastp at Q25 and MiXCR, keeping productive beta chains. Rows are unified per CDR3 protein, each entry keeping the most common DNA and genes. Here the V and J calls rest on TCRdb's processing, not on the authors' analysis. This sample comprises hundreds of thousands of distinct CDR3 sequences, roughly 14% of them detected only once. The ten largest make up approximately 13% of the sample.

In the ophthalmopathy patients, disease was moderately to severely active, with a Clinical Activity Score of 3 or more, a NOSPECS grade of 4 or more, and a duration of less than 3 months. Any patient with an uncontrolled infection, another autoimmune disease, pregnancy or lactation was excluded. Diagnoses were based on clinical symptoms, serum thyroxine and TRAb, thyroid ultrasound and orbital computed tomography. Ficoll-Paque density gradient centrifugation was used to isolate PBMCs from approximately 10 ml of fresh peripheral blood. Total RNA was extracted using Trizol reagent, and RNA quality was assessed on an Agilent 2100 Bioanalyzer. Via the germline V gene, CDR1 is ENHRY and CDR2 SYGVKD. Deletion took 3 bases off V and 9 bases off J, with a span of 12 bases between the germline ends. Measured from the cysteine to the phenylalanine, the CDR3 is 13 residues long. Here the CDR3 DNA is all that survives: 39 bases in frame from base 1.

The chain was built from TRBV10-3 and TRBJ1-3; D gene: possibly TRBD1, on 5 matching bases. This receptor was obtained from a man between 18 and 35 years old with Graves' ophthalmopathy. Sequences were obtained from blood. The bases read TGTGCCATCAGTGAAGAGGGACGGGGCACCATATATTTT. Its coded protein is CAISEEGRGTIYF.